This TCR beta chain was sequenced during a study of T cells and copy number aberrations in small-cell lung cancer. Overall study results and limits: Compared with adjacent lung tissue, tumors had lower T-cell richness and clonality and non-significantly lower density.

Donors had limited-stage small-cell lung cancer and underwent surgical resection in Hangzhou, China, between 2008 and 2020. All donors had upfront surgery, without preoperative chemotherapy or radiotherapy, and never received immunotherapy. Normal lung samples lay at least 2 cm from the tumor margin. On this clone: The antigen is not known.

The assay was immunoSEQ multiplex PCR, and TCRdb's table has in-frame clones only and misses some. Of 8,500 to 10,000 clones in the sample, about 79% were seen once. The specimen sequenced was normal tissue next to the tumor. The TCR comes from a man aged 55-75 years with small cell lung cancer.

The CDR3 DNA follows: TGTGCCAGCAGCTATAGCGGTCGTGGGGATACGCAGTATTTT. It yields the protein CASSYSGRGDTQYF. The rearrangement uses TRBV11-2 and TRBJ2-3; a possible D gene is TRBD2 (6 bases). Germline loops: CDR1 SGHAT, CDR2 FQNNGV. The V and J ends lost 4 bases and 6 bases respectively, with 14 bases between them. The CDR3 sequence is 14 residues long.